This T cell receptor beta chain was recovered during a study of CD8 T cells in Susac syndrome (dated by TCRdb to the late 2010s). Study-wide context: The study used repertoire sequencing to test whether antigen drove CD8+ T cell activation and differentiation in Susac syndrome. General findings and caveats noted by the study authors: The number of individuals in the TCR sequencing and HLA analysis was recognized as being relatively small.

From a lookup of the germline V gene, CDR1 and CDR2 are SQVTM and ANQGSEA. The CDR3 runs 15 residues from the cysteine to the phenylalanine. The CDR3 DNA has 45 bases and is translated from base 1. V is cut by 6 bases and J by 1 base, and the space between the germline ends is 19 bases. As to this clonotype: The specificity of this receptor is unknown. No base qualities exist here, and no much larger clone lies one base off it.

RNA was extracted with the RNeasy kit and about 0.45 to 1 ug was reverse transcribed using random hexamers. The immunoSEQ multiplex PCR assay, covering 54 Vbeta and 13 Jbeta segments, was used to amplify TCR beta CDR3 regions. PCR amplification bias was corrected by using a synthetic template baseline for primer optimization and computational correction. The authors processed their data as follows. Only productive sequences were kept, with reads annotated to V, D and J genes according to IMGT and analyzed in immunoSEQ Analyzer. Clonality was computed as one minus Shannon entropy normalized by log2 of the number of productive unique sequences. For each patient and control, public and private clones were evaluated among the 100 most prevalent clones. Clones were defined as Susac-specific if absent from the healthy and MS cohorts, from 1052 published viral clones and from other ImmuneACCESS disease sequences. TCRdb reworked the public reads: Q25 trimming with fastp, MiXCR clone assembly, productive beta chains retained. Duplicate CDR3 protein sequences are folded into a single record with the most common DNA and genes. The V and J calls come from TCRdb's annotation, not from the publication. In this sample the table shows 160,000 or so distinct CDR3 sequences, 92% of which occur a single time. The ten largest clones add up to under 0.085% of the sample.

Peripheral blood CD8+ and CD4+ T cells from healthy donors, Susac syndrome patients and multiple sclerosis patients were profiled using high-throughput TCR beta sequencing. The healthy donors served as controls matched for age and sex. Bulk CD8+ and CD4+ T cells were purified by magnetic negative isolation, while CD8+ TEMRA cells were enriched using FACS. Blood was drawn into EDTA tubes, processed within 24 hours, and PBMCs were isolated by density gradient centrifugation. PBMCs destined for TCR sequencing were cryopreserved in liquid nitrogen and later thawed in a 37 °C water bath. Purity of sorted or isolated CD4+, CD8+ and CD8+ TEMRA cells was at least 90%.

Sequencing was carried out using CD4+ T cells from PBMCs. This receptor was obtained from a human donor in good health. The chain employs TRBV29-1 and TRBJ2-7; D gene: possibly TRBD2, on 6 matching bases. The CDR3 region reads CSVKTSTEWSYEQYF. Read as DNA, the sequence is TGCAGCGTAAAAACTAGCACTGAATGGTCCTACGAGCAGTACTTC.